This record looks at one TCR beta chain sequence and its context. Antigen: not known. The record originates from a study of T cell responses to AZD1222 COVID-19 vaccine. Notes on the study in general: Elevations in Spike-specific TCR breadth and depth followed administration of two AZD1222 doses. As reported, nearly half of all spike-specific TCRs target variant regions that are unmutated. Clonal diversity may have been underestimated in mostly white British donors. Just a handful of AZD1222 recipients tested seropositive at baseline.

Some clones are missing from TCRdb's copy, which holds only in-frame ones; the method was immunoSEQ multiplex PCR. The repertoire holds 150,000 to 200,000 clones, with 85% to 90% as singletons. This sample comprised peripheral blood, obtained 28 days after the second AZD1222 dose. The receptor was derived from an adult who received the AZD1222 COVID-19 vaccine.

The CDR3 DNA is TGTGCCAGCCTCTTAAATACAGGGGCGCCGGAAGCTTTCTTT. It specifies CASLLNTGAPEAFF. The chain uses TRBV19 and TRBJ1-1; 7 nucleotides align to TRBD1. The CDR3 covers 14 residues. Germline trimming cut 9 bases from V and 8 bases from J; bases unmatched to any gene: 15. Germline-derived CDR1 and CDR2 are LNHDA and SQIVND (reference sequence).